The 11 T cell receptor beta chains reported below all come from one sample, sequenced in a study of blood T cell repertoires in COVID-19. Only in-frame clones appear in the TCRdb table, and some are missing; sequencing was by immunoSEQ multiplex PCR. Altogether 200,000 to 250,000 clones are present, 70% to 90% being singletons, with the ten largest covering less than 3.5%. The specimen was peripheral blood. The receptors were gathered from a young man with COVID-19, enrolled during active disease.

This sequence joins TRBV4-2 and TRBJ2-7; 7 bases are a match to TRBD2. Trimming at V came to 1 base and at J to 0 bases, leaving 6 bases not matched to a gene. Germline V gene lookup returns CDR1 LGHNA and CDR2 YNFKEQ. The CDR3 is 16 amino acids. The CDR3 DNA follows: TGTGCCAGCAGCCAAGGCGGCGGGGGTGACTCCTACGAGCAGTACTTC. The encoded protein is CASSQGGGGDSYEQYF.

The chain uses TRBV5-1 and TRBJ1-1; TRBD1 might be the D (5 bases). CDR1 is SGHRS and CDR2 is YFSETQ in the germline V gene. The V end was cut by 0 bases, the J end by 8 bases, with 11 bases between. There are 13 residues in the CDR3. CDR3 bases: TGCGCCAGCAGCTTGGCCGGGCAGGGAGAAGCTTTCTTT. Translation: CASSLAGQGEAFF.

The V call is TRBV19, the J call TRBJ1-6, with D maybe TRBD1 (5 bases). Trimming took off 5 bases at V and 6 bases at J, with 11 bases between the two ends. From germline, CDR1 is LNHDA and CDR2 SQIVND (reference sequence). This CDR3 has 14 amino acids. CDR3 nucleotide sequence: TGTGCCAGTAGTTTCACAGGATTTAATTCACCCCTCCACTTT. Its translation is CASSFTGFNSPLHF.

The chain's CDR3 is CASPVGGSYNSPLHF. The CDR3 DNA sequence: TGTGCCAGCCCTGTGGGGGGTTCGTATAATTCACCCCTCCACTTT. V and J are TRBV2 and TRBJ1-6, with a tentative D call TRBD1 (5 bases). The germline V gene has CDR1 SNHLY and CDR2 FYNNEI. The V end was cut by 8 bases, the J end by 4 bases, with 15 bases between. The length of the CDR3 is 15 residues. The whole variable domain, remainder taken from reference TRBV2 and TRBJ1-6, is EPEVTQTPSHQVTQMGQEVILRCVPISNHLYFYWYRQILGQKVEFLVSFYNNEISEKSEIFDDQFSVERPDGSNFTLKIRSTKLEDSAMYFCASPVGGSYNSPLHFGNGTRLTVT.

The genes are TRBV5-4 and TRBJ2-5, with a weak D call TRBD2 (6 bases). CDR1 is SGHNT and CDR2 is YYREEE in the germline V gene (reference sequence). CDR3 length equals 15 residues. V lost 5 bases to trimming and J lost 2 bases, with 16 bases between them. The CDR3 nucleotides read TGTGCCAGCAGTCTTTCCGGGACTCTGCAAGAGACCCAGTACTTC. Protein sequence: CASSLSGTLQETQYF.

The chain links TRBV7-9 to TRBJ1-4, with 8 bases fitting TRBD1. CDR1 and CDR2 (germline): SEHNR, FQNEAQ (reference sequence). Germline trimming cut 0 bases from V and 4 bases from J; bases unmatched to any gene: 7. The CDR3 is 17 amino acids. The CDR3 is CASSLARTGTLNEKLFF. The CDR3 nucleotides read TGTGCCAGCAGCTTAGCCCGGACAGGGACGCTTAATGAAAAACTGTTTTTT. The full variable domain, in which reference TRBV7-9 and TRBJ1-4 provide the parts outside the CDR3, is DTGVSQNPRHKITKRGQNVTFRCDPISEHNRLYWYRQTLGQGPEFLTYFQNEAQLEKSRLLSDRFSAERPKGSFSTLEIQRTEQGDSAMYLCASSLARTGTLNEKLFFGSGTQLSVL.

V and J are TRBV7-2 and TRBJ2-5; maybe TRBD2 (7 bases). The germline gives CDR1 SGHTA, CDR2 FQGNSA. This CDR3 region has 17 residues. Trimming removed 3 bases from V and 2 bases from J, with 19 bases in between. CDR3 residues: CASSFGGGGLLQETQYF. CDR3 DNA sequence: TGTGCCAGCAGCTTTGGGGGCGGGGGACTTCTTCAAGAGACCCAGTACTTC.

The CDR3 sequence: CAWDRDRASNQPQHF. In DNA form, the CDR3 reads TGTGCCTGGGACCGAGACAGGGCTAGCAATCAGCCCCAGCATTTT. This rearrangement joins TRBV30 to TRBJ1-5; 7 nucleotides line up with TRBD1. V lost 5 bases to trimming and J lost 0 bases; unmatched junction nucleotides: 7. The CDR3 is 15 residues long. The germline V gene encodes CDR1 GTSNPN and CDR2 SVGIG (reference sequence). Based on the CDR3 plus reference TRBV30 and TRBJ1-5, the full variable domain is SQTIHQWPATLVQPVGSPLSLECTVEGTSNPNLYWYRQAAGRGLQLLFYSVGIGQISSEVPQNLSASRPQDRQFILSSKKLLLSDSGFYLCAWDRDRASNQPQHFGDGTRLSIL.

In this sample, this clone turned up a few times. The rearrangement links TRBV19 to TRBJ2-3; 8 nucleotides line up with TRBD1. CDR3 length: 17 residues. J lost 1 base, V lost 9 bases, and 15 bases had no gene match. Germline values: CDR1 LNHDA, CDR2 SQIVND (reference sequence). The CDR3 loop reads CASLRTGFPEGTDTQYF. CDR3 DNA: TGTGCCAGCCTACGGACAGGGTTCCCGGAGGGCACAGATACGCAGTATTTT.

The DNA of the CDR3 is TGTGCCAGCAGCGCTGGGACTCCCGCGAACACCGGGGAGCTGTTTTTT. This sequence encodes CASSAGTPANTGELFF. The gene calls are TRBV21-1 and TRBJ2-2; the table names TRBD2, a call not compared with the DNA. TRBV21-1 represents a pseudogene. CDR3 length: 16 amino acids.

This clone was detected a few times. The rearrangement links TRBV28 to TRBJ2-1, with TRBD1 matching over 8 bases. Germline loops: CDR1 MDHEN, CDR2 SYDVKM. V was pared by 5 bases and J by 4 bases, with 4 bases of the junction left unmatched. The CDR3 is 14 residues long. The CDR3 loop is CASSPQGEYNEQFF. CDR3 nucleotides: TGTGCCAGCAGTCCACAGGGGGAGTACAATGAGCAGTTCTTC. The full variable domain, with the rest looked up from reference TRBV28 and TRBJ2-1, is DVKVTQSSRYLVKRTGEKVFLECVQDMDHENMFWYRQDPGLGLRLIYFSYDVKMKEKGDIPEGYSVSREKKERFSLILESASTNQTSMYLCASSPQGEYNEQFFGPGTRLTVL.